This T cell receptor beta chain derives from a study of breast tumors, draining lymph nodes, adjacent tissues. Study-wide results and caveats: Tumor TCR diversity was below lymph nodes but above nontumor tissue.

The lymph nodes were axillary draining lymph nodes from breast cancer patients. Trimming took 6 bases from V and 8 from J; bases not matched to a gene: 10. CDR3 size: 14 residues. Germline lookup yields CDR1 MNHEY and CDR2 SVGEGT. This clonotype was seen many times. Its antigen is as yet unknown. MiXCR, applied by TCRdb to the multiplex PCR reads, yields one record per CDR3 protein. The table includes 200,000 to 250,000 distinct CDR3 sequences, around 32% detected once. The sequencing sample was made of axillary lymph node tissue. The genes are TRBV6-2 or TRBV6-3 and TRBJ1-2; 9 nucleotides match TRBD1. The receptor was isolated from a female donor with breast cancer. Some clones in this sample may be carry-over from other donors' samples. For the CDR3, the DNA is TGTGCCAGCAGGGAACAGGGGGCTAAAGGAGGCTACACCTTC. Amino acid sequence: CASREQGAKGGYTF.